What follows describes a single T cell receptor beta chain. What it recognizes is unknown. Sequencing was performed with immunoSEQ multiplex PCR; in TCRdb, only in-frame clones are kept and a portion is missing. The sample has approximately 77,000 clones, about 84% seen once. The CDR3 spans 14 residues. Deletions cut 0 bases from V and 4 bases from J, with 9 bases between. CDR1 and CDR2 from the germline V gene are LNHDA and SQIVND (reference sequence). The sample belongs to a study of OX40 agonist ivuxolimab in advanced cancers. Turning to the study itself: Those enrolled were 70% to 85% male, with a mean age of approximately 60 years and ages from about 20 to 90. Points from the study as a whole: CD8+ T cells averaged more expanded clones than CD4+. Partial responders at 0.1-3.0 mg/kg showed near-lowest clonal expansion.

Systemic immunosuppression or a history of autoimmune disease excluded patients. The clonotype comes from an adult with an advanced solid tumor such as melanoma, head and neck, liver or kidney cancer. The sample was CD4+ or CD8+ T cells sorted from blood, taken in a trial of the OX40 agonist ivuxolimab. The chain carries TRBV19 and TRBJ1-1; possible D gene TRBD1, 5 bases. As DNA, the CDR3 is TGTGCCAGTAGTATAGATCCAGGGATCACTGAAGCTTTCTTT. Encoded protein: CASSIDPGITEAFF.